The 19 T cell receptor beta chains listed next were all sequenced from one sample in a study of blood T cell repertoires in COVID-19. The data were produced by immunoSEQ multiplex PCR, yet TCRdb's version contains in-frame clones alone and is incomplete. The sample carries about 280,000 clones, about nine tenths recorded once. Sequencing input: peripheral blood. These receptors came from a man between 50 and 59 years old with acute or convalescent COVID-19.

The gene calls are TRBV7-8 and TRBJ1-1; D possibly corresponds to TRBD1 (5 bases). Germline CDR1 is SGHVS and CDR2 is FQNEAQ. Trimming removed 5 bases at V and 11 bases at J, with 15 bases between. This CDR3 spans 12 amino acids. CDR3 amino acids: CASSPRTSGAFF. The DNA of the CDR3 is TGTGCCAGCAGCCCCCGGACAAGTGGGGCTTTCTTT.

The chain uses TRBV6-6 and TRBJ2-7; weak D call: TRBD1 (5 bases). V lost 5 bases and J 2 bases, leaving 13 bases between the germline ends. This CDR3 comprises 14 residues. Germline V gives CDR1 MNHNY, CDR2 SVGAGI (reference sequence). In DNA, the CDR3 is TGTGCCAGCAGTCCTATTCAGGGAACCTACGAGCAGTACTTC. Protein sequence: CASSPIQGTYEQYF.

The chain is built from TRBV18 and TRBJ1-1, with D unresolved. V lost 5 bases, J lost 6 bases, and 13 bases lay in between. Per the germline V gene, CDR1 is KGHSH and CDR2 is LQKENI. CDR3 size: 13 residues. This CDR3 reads CASSITGGAEAFF. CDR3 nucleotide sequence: TGTGCCAGCTCAATCACCGGCGGGGCTGAAGCTTTCTTT.

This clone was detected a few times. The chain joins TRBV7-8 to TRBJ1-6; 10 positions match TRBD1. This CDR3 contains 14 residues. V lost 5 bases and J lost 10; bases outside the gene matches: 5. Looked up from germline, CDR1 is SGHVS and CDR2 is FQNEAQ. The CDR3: CASSKGTGASPLHF. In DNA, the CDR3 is TGTGCCAGCAGCAAGGGGACAGGGGCCTCACCCCTCCACTTT.

The CDR3 loop reads CASSLAHGQRTYEQYF. Written as DNA, the CDR3 is TGTGCCAGCAGCTTGGCCCACGGGCAGCGGACCTACGAGCAGTACTTC. The chain carries TRBV11-3 and TRBJ2-7, with D possibly being TRBD2 (5 bases). CDR1 SGHNT and CDR2 YENEEA come from the germline V gene. The CDR3 totals 16 residues. Deletions cut 3 bases from V and 2 bases from J, with 17 bases between.

The CDR3 here is CASSLTANTEAFF. The CDR3 DNA sequence: TGTGCCAGCAGCCTGACAGCTAACACTGAAGCTTTCTTT. The chain links TRBV14 to TRBJ1-1, with D tentatively TRBD1 (5 bases). The CDR3 has 13 amino acids. The V end was cut by 4 bases, the J end by 2 bases, with 8 bases between. CDR1 and CDR2 from the germline V gene are SGHDN and FVKESK.

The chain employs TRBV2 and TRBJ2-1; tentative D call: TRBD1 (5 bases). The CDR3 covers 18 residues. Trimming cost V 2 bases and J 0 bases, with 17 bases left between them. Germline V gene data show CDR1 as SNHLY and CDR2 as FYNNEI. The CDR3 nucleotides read TGTGCCAGCAGTGAAACAGGACCCTATCTGAGCTCCTACAATGAGCAGTTCTTC. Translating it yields CASSETGPYLSSYNEQFF.

This CDR3 is CASSESWGQLTDTQYF. The CDR3 region has the DNA TGCGCCAGCAGTGAGTCGTGGGGACAGCTCACAGATACGCAGTATTTT. The V and J genes are TRBV10-1 and TRBJ2-3, with 7 positions matching TRBD1. The CDR3 contains 16 residues. V was pared by 0 bases and J by 2 bases, with 5 bases of the junction left unmatched. The germline V gene encodes CDR1 WNHNN and CDR2 SYGVQD (reference sequence).

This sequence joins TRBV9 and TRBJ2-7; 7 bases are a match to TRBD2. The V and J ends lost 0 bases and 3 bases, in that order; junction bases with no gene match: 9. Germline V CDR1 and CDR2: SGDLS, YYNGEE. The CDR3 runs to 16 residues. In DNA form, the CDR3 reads TGTGCCAGCAGCGTAGGGCTGGAGGGCGGGGGCTACGAGCAGTACTTC. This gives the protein CASSVGLEGGGYEQYF.

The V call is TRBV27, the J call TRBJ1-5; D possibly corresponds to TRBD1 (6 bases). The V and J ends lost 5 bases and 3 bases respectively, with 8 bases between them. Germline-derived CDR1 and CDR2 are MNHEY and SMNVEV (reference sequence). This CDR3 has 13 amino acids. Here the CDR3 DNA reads TGTGCCAGCAGTCGGACAGACAATCAGCCCCAGCATTTT. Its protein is CASSRTDNQPQHF.

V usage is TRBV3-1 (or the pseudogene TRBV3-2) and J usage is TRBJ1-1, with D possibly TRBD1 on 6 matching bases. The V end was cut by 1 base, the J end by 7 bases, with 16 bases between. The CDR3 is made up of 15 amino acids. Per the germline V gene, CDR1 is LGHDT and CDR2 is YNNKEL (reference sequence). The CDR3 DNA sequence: TGTGCCAGCAGCCAAGCTCAGGGGTCCGGCTTTGAAGCTTTCTTT. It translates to CASSQAQGSGFEAFF.

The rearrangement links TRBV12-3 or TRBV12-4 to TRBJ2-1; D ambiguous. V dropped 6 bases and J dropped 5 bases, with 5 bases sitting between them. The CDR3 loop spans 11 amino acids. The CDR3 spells CASRSHNEQFF. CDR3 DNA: TGTGCCAGCAGGAGTCACAATGAGCAGTTCTTC.

CDR3: CASSGTSTDTQYF. For the CDR3, the DNA is TGTGCCAGCAGTGGGACTAGCACAGATACGCAGTATTTT. The chain couples TRBV2 to TRBJ2-3, with D perhaps matching TRBD2 (5 bases). Trimming took off 4 bases at V and 0 bases at J, with 5 bases between the two ends. Germline values: CDR1 SNHLY, CDR2 FYNNEI. The CDR3 extends over 13 amino acids. The variable domain in full, completed from reference TRBV2 and TRBJ2-3, reads EPEVTQTPSHQVTQMGQEVILRCVPISNHLYFYWYRQILGQKVEFLVSFYNNEISEKSEIFDDQFSVERPDGSNFTLKIRSTKLEDSAMYFCASSGTSTDTQYFGPGTRLTVL.

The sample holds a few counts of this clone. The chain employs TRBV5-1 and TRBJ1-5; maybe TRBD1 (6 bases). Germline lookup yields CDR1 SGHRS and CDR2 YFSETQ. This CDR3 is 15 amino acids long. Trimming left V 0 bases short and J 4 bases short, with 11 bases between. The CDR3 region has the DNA TGCGCCAGCAGCTTGGGGACAGAGAGGAATCAGCCCCAGCATTTT. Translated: CASSLGTERNQPQHF.

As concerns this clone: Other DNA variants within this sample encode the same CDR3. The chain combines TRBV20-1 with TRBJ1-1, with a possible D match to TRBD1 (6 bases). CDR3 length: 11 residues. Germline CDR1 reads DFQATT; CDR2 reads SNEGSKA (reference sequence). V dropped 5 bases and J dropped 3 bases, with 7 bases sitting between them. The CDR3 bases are TGCAGTGCTTCAGGGGACACTGAAGCTTTCTTT. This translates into CSASGDTEAFF.

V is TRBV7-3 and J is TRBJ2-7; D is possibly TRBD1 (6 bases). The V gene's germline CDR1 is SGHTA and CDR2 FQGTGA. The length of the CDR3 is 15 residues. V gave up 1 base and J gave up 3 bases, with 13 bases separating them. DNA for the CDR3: TGTGCCAGCAGCTTAATACCCGGACAGATCTACGAGCAGTACTTC. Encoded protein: CASSLIPGQIYEQYF.

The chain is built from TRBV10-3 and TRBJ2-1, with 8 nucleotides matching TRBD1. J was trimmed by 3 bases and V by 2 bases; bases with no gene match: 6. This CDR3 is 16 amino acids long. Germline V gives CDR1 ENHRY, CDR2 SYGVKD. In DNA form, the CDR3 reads TGTGCCATCAGTGAGAGTCGACAGGGGTACTACAATGAGCAGTTCTTC. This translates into CAISESRQGYYNEQFF.

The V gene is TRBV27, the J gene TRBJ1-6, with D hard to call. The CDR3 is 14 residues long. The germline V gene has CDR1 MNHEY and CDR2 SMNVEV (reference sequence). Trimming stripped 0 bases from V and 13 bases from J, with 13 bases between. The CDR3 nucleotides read TGTGCCAGCAGTTTATCGGTACAGATTTCGCCCCTCCACTTT. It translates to CASSLSVQISPLHF.

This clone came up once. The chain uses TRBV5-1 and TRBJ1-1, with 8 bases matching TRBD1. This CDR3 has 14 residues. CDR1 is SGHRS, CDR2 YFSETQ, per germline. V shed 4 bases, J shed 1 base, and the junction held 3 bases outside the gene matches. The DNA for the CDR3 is TGCGCCAGCAGCAAAGACAGGGGGAACACTGAAGCTTTCTTT. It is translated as CASSKDRGNTEAFF.